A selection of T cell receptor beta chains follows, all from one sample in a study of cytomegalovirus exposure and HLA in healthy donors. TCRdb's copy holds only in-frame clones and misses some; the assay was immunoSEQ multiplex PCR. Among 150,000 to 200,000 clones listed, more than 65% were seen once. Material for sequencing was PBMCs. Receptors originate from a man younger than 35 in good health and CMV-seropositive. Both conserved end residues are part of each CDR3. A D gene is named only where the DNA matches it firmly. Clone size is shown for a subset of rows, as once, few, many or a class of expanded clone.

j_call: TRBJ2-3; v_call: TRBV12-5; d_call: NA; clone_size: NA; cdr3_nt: TGTGCTAGTGGTTTTTCCTCGTCTAGCACAGATACGCAGTATTTT; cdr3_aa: CASGFSSSSTDTQYF
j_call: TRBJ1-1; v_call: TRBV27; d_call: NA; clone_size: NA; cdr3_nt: TGTGCCAGCAGTTCACTACACACTGAAGCTTTCTTT; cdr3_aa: CASSSLHTEAFF
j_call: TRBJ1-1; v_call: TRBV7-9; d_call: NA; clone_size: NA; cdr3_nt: TGTGCCAGCAGCTTCGGGGTGAGCCCTGAAGCTTTCTTT; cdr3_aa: CASSFGVSPEAFF
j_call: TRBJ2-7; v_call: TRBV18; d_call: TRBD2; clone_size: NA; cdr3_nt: TGTGCCAGCTCACCCGGGGGGATCTACGAGCAGTACTTC; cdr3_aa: CASSPGGIYEQYF
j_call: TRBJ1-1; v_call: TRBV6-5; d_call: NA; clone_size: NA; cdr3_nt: TGTGCCAGCGCGGGGGCGGTCATGAACACTGAAGCTTTCTTT; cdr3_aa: CASAGAVMNTEAFF
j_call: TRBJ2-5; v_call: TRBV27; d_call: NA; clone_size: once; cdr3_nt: TGTGCCAGCAGTCCCCCCCGAGCGGAAACCCAGTACTTC; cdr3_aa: CASSPPRAETQYF
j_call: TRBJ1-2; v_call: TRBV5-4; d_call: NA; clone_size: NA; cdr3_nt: TGTGCCAGCAGCCCTACACTGGACTCGGACTATGGCTACACCTTC; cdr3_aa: CASSPTLDSDYGYTF
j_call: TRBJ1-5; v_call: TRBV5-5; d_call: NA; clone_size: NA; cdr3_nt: TGTGCCAGCAGCTTGGGGGGGGGCAATCAGCCCCAGCATTTT; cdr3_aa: CASSLGGGNQPQHF
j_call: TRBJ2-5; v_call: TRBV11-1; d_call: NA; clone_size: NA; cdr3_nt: TGTGCCAGCAGCTTCGGTAGCTCAGAGACCCAGTACTTC; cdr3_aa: CASSFGSSETQYF
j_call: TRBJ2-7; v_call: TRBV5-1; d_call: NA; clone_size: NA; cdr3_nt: TGCGCCAGCAGCTCTGACAGCTACGAGCGGCAGTACTTC; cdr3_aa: CASSSDSYERQYF
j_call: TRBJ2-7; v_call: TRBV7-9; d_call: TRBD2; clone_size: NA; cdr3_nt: TGTGCCAGCAGCTCCCTAGCGGATTTCTACGAGCAGTACTTC; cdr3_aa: CASSSLADFYEQYF
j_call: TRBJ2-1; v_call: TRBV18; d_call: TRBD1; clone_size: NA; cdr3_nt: TGTGCCAGCTCACTCCCGGGACAGGGAGTAATTGAGCAGTTCTTC; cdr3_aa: CASSLPGQGVIEQFF
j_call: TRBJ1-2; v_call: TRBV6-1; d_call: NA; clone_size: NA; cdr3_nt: TGTGCCAGCAGTGAACTAACTAACTATGGCTACACCTTC; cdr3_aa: CASSELTNYGYTF
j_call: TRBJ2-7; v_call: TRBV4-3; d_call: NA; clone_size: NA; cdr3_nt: TGCGCCAGCAGCCAAGGGACTGGAACTTCACTCTTTCTCTACGAGCAGTACTTC; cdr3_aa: CASSQGTGTSLFLYEQYF
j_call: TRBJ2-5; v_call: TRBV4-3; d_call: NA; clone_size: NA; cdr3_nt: TGCGCCAGCAGCCAAGCCCGAGGCAGGGGAGAGACCCAGTACTTC; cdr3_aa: CASSQARGRGETQYF
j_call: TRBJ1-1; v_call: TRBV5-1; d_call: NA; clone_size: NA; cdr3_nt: TGCGCCAGCAGCTTGACAGGAATGAACACTGAAGCTTTCTTT; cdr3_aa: CASSLTGMNTEAFF